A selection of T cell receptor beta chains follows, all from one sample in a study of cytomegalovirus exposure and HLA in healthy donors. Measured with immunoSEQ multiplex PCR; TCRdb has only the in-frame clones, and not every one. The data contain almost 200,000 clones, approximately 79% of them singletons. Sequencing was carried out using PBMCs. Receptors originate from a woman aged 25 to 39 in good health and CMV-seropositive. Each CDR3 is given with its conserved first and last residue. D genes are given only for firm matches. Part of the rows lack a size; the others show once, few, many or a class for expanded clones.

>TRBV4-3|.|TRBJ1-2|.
CASSQDLEGDYGYTF
TGCGCCAGCAGCCAAGATCTGGAGGGCGATTATGGCTACACCTTC
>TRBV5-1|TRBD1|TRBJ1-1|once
CASSLTTGITEAFF
TGCGCCAGCAGCTTAACGACAGGGATCACTGAAGCTTTCTTT
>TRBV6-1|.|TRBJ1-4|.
CASIRGALFEKLFF
TGTGCCAGCATCAGGGGTGCCTTGTTCGAAAAACTGTTTTTT
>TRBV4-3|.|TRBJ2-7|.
CASSQDYTGKVYEQYF
TGCGCCAGCAGCCAAGATTACACAGGGAAGGTCTACGAGCAGTACTTC
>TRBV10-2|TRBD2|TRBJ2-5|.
CASRKTSGRGETQYF
TGCGCCAGCAGGAAGACTAGCGGGAGGGGGGAGACCCAGTACTTC
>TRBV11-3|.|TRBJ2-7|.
CASSFAGGKSYEQYF
TGTGCCAGCAGCTTCGCAGGGGGGAAGTCCTACGAGCAGTACTTC
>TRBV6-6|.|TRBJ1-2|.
CASRAEADYGYTF
TGTGCCAGCAGGGCGGAGGCGGACTATGGCTACACCTTC
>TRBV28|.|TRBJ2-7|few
CASTPAGQSSYEQYF
TGTGCCAGCACCCCGGCCGGACAGTCTTCCTACGAGCAGTACTTC
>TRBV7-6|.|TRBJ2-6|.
CASRRDSSGANVLTF
TGTGCCAGCAGGAGAGACAGCTCTGGGGCCAACGTCCTGACTTTC
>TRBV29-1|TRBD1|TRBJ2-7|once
CSVEEGRGLKYF
TGCAGCGTTGAAGAGGGCAGGGGGCTTAAGTACTTC
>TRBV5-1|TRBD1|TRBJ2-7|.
CASRLLGQGASEQYF
TGCGCCAGCAGATTGTTGGGACAGGGGGCTAGCGAGCAGTACTTC
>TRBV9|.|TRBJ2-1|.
CASSADFSSYNEQFF
TGTGCCAGCAGCGCGGACTTTAGCTCCTACAATGAGCAGTTCTTC
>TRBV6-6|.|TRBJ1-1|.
CASGGGTEAFF
TGTGCCAGCGGAGGCGGCACTGAAGCTTTCTTT
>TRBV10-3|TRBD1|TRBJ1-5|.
CAIRGTDSNQPQHF
TGTGCCATCAGGGGGACAGATAGCAATCAGCCCCAGCATTTT
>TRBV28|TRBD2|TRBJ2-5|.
CASSLSGHIIPLSGSQSETQYF
TGTGCCAGCAGTTTATCGGGACATATAATCCCTCTTAGCGGGAGCCAATCGGAGACCCAGTACTTC
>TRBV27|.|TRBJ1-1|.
CASSRGGNTEAFF
TGTGCCAGCAGCCGGGGGGGCAACACTGAAGCTTTCTTT
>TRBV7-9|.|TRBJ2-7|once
CASSPDSLKQYF
TGTGCCAGCAGCCCGGACAGTTTAAAGCAGTACTTC
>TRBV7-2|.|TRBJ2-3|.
CASSLVSLATDTQYF
TGTGCCAGCAGCTTAGTCTCCCTCGCGACAGATACGCAGTATTTT
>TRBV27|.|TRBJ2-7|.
CASSLTQGSYEQYF
TGTGCCAGCAGCCTTACCCAGGGTTCCTACGAGCAGTACTTC
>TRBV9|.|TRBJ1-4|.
CASSVAPQGFGLNEKLFF
TGTGCCAGCAGCGTAGCCCCCCAGGGGTTTGGTTTAAATGAAAAACTGTTTTTT
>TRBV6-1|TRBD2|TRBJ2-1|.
CASSDGLAGGTYNEQFF
TGTGCCAGCAGTGACGGACTAGCGGGCGGGACCTACAATGAGCAGTTCTTC
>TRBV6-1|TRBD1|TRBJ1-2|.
CASSEAGQGHGYTF
TGTGCCAGCAGTGAAGCGGGACAGGGGCATGGCTACACCTTC
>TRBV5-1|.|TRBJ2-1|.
CASSPWRDYNEQFF
TGCGCCAGCAGCCCCTGGCGGGACTACAATGAGCAGTTCTTC
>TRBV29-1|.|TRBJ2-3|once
CSVAGGWYPSDTQYF
TGCAGCGTAGCCGGAGGGTGGTACCCTTCGGATACGCAGTATTTT
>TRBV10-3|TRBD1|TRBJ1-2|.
CAISESKTGGDYGYTF
TGTGCCATCAGTGAGTCTAAGACAGGGGGAGACTATGGCTACACCTTC
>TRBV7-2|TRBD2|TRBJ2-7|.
CASSTGLADTYEQYF
TGTGCCAGCAGCACGGGACTAGCGGATACCTACGAGCAGTACTTC
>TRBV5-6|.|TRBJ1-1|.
CASSFGAGFLLHTEAFF
TGTGCCAGCAGCTTTGGGGCAGGGTTCCTTTTACACACTGAAGCTTTCTTT
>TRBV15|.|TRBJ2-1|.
CATSRPQGISYNEQFF
TGTGCCACCAGCAGACCTCAGGGAATCTCCTACAATGAGCAGTTCTTC
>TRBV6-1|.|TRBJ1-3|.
CASSEGGAGNTIYF
TGTGCCAGCAGTGAAGGGGGGGCTGGAAACACCATATATTTT
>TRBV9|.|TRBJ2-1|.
CASSVASPGNEQFF
TGTGCCAGCAGCGTAGCTAGCCCGGGCAATGAGCAGTTCTTC
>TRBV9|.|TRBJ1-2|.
CASSVGQGDYGYTF
TGTGCCAGCAGCGTAGGGCAGGGCGATTATGGCTACACCTTC
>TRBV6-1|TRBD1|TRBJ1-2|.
CASLGGQGALGYTF
TGTGCCAGCCTGGGGGGACAGGGGGCGCTAGGCTACACCTTC
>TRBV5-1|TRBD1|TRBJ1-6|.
CASTTHGDSHSPLHF
TGCGCCAGCACCACCCATGGGGACAGCCATTCACCCCTCCACTTT
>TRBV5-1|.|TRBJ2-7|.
CASSLEFRLGGDEQYF
TGCGCCAGCAGCTTGGAATTTCGGCTAGGGGGGGACGAGCAGTACTTC
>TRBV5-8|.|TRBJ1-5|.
CASSPGLAQHF
TGTGCCAGCAGCCCTGGACTGGCCCAGCATTTT
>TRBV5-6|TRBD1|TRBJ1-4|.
CASSLAGQGFTEKLFF
TGTGCCAGCAGCTTGGCGGGACAGGGGTTTACTGAAAAACTGTTTTTT
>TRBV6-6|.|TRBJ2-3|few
CASGAGSDTQYF
TGTGCCAGCGGGGCAGGGTCAGATACGCAGTATTTT
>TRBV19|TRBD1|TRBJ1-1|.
CASSITGTGYGNGEAFF
TGTGCCAGTAGTATTACCGGGACAGGATACGGAAACGGGGAAGCTTTCTTT
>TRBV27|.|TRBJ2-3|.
CASSSTGSSGADTQYF
TGTGCCAGCAGCTCCACAGGGTCGTCAGGGGCAGATACGCAGTATTTT
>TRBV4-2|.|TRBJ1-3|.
CASSPGEGNTIYF
TGTGCCAGCAGCCCCGGTGAAGGAAACACCATATATTTT
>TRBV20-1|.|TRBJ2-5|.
CSARGDTVEYF
TGCAGTGCTAGAGGGGACACGGTCGAGTACTTC
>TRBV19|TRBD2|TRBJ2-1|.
CASRPLFPKRGGPSSYNEQFF
TGTGCCAGTAGACCGCTTTTTCCGAAGCGGGGGGGCCCGAGCTCCTACAATGAGCAGTTCTTC
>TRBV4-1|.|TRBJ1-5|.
CASSQVGQGSLAQHF
TGCGCCAGCAGCCAAGTCGGGCAGGGGAGTTTGGCCCAGCATTTT
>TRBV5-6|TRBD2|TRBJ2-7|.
CASSLGAGGNKDEQYF
TGTGCCAGCAGCTTGGGAGCGGGAGGGAATAAAGACGAGCAGTACTTC
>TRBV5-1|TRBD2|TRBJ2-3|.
CASSISGAVTTDTQYF
TGCGCCAGCAGCATTAGCGGGGCGGTTACTACAGATACGCAGTATTTT
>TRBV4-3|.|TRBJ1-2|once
CASSQDPGLSGYTF
TGCGCCAGCAGCCAAGATCCGGGTTTGAGTGGCTACACCTTC
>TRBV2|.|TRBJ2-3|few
CASRAGVPDTQYF
TGTGCCAGCAGAGCCGGGGTCCCAGATACGCAGTATTTT
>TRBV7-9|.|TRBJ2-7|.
CASSLQGPTHPFYEQYF
TGTGCCAGCAGCTTACAGGGGCCGACCCACCCCTTCTACGAGCAGTACTTC
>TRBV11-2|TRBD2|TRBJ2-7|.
CASSLAGTSVEQYF
TGTGCCAGCAGCTTAGCCGGGACTAGTGTCGAGCAGTACTTC
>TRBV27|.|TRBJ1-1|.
CASSLMWETEAFF
TGTGCCAGCAGTTTAATGTGGGAGACTGAAGCTTTCTTT
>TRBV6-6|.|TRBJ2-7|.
CASSYTDSSYEQYF
TGTGCCAGCAGTTACACGGACAGCAGCTACGAGCAGTACTTC
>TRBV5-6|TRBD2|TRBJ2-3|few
CASSSSGLGTGTQYF
TGTGCCAGCAGCTCATCGGGACTAGGCACAGGGACGCAGTATTTT
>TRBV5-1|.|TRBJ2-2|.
CASSWNRFPGELFF
TGCGCCAGCAGCTGGAACAGGTTCCCCGGGGAGCTGTTTTTT
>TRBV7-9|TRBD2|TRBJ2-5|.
CASSPPRGGYQETQYF
TGTGCCAGCAGCCCCCCGCGGGGGGGATACCAAGAGACCCAGTACTTC
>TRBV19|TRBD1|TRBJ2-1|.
CASSMGTGGYNEQFF
TGTGCCAGTAGTATGGGGACAGGGGGATACAATGAGCAGTTCTTC
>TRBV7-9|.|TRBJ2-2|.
CASSQPGRAYTGELFF
TGTGCCAGCAGCCAGCCAGGCAGGGCCTACACCGGGGAGCTGTTTTTT
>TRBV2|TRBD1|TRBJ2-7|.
CASRRTGTYEQYF
TGTGCCAGCAGACGGACAGGGACCTACGAGCAGTACTTC